One sample yielded the 23 T cell receptor beta chains listed below, sequenced in a study of type 1 regulatory T cells. Whole-study results and caveats: Tr1 cells had a more restricted TCR repertoire than non-Tr1 cells.

Via MiXCR, TCRdb re-called the reads, giving one row per CDR3 protein. The repertoire includes tens of thousands of distinct CDR3 sequences, roughly 20% of them detected once, and around 8% sits in the top ten. Their recognized antigens are unknown. Sequencing was performed on cultured type 1 regulatory T (Tr1) cells, either the whole culture or a sorted fraction (not recorded which). Receptors originate from a human donor in good health.

This chain uses TRBV6-5 with TRBJ2-2, with a possible D match to TRBD1 (6 bases). CDR1 and CDR2 from the germline V gene are MNHEY and SVGAGI. V was shortened by 4 bases and J by 3 bases, with 18 bases between the two germline ends. The CDR3 runs 17 residues. The CDR3 spells CASSSYQQGMDTGELFF. The CDR3 nucleotides read TGTGCCAGCAGTTCCTACCAACAGGGAATGGACACCGGGGAGCTGTTTTTT.

The chain uses TRBV5-6 and TRBJ2-5, with D perhaps assigned TRBD1 or TRBD2 (5 bases each). The CDR3 has 15 residues. Between the trimmed V and J ends, which lost 4 bases and 4 bases, there was a span of 17 bases. The germline V gene encodes CDR1 SGHDT and CDR2 YYEEEE. Here the CDR3 DNA reads TGTGCCAGCAGCCACCCGGGGAAGGGGTCAGAGACCCAGTACTTC. It codes for CASSHPGKGSETQYF. The variable domain in full, with the rest retrieved from reference TRBV5-6 and TRBJ2-5, is DAGVTQSPTHLIKTRGQQVTLRCSPKSGHDTVSWYQQALGQGPQFIFQYYEEEERQRGNFPDRFSGHQFPNYSSELNVNALLLGDSALYLCASSHPGKGSETQYFGPGTRLLVL.

This clonotype was found a few times. This sequence joins TRBV10-3 and TRBJ2-5; a possible D gene is TRBD2 (5 bases). The germline V and J ends were trimmed by 6 bases and 4 bases, with 18 bases remaining between them. This CDR3 comprises 15 residues. Germline values: CDR1 ENHRY, CDR2 SYGVKD. The DNA of the CDR3 is TGTGCCATCAGGTCTTTTGGCGGGTTGTCAGAGACCCAGTACTTC. Its translation: CAIRSFGGLSETQYF.

There are a few counts of this clonotype. This chain joins TRBV20-1 and TRBJ1-1, with 9 bases lining up with TRBD1. The length of the CDR3 is 14 residues. Looked up from germline, CDR1 is DFQATT and CDR2 is SNEGSKA (reference sequence). J gave up 2 bases and V 6 bases, and 7 bases lay outside the gene matches. The CDR3 DNA reads as TGCAGTGCCCAACTGGACAGGGGTAACACTGAAGCTTTCTTT. Amino acid sequence: CSAQLDRGNTEAFF.

The rearrangement uses TRBV12-3 or TRBV12-4 and TRBJ2-1; TRBD2 matches at 9 bases. The V and J ends lost 3 bases and 3 bases, in that order; junction bases with no gene match: 15. The CDR3 length is 19 residues. In nucleotides, the CDR3 is TGTGCCAGCAGTTTCCCTCTGGAGGCTTGGCGGGAGGGCTACAATGAGCAGTTCTTC. This translates into CASSFPLEAWREGYNEQFF.

J is TRBJ1-2 and V is TRBV20-1; D not resolved. CDR3 length: 11 amino acids. Germline V gene sequence: CDR1 DFQATT, CDR2 SNEGSKA (reference sequence). With 6 bases removed from V and 2 bases from J, the gap between germline ends came to 7 bases. CDR3 amino acids: CSAHSNYGYTF. In DNA, the CDR3 is TGCAGTGCCCACAGCAACTATGGCTACACCTTC.

This chain connects TRBV7-9 to TRBJ2-3; 9 nucleotides match TRBD2. V shed 5 bases and J 5 bases; nucleotides not matched to a gene: 8. The length of the CDR3 is 15 residues. Germline lookup yields CDR1 SEHNR and CDR2 FQNEAQ (reference sequence). CDR3 loop: CASSPRAGGIDTQYF. The CDR3, as DNA: TGTGCCAGCAGCCCCAGAGCGGGAGGTATAGATACGCAGTATTTT.

This clonotype was observed a few times. This chain uses TRBV20-1 with TRBJ2-1, with TRBD2 identical over 11 bases. The CDR3 is made up of 18 amino acids. The germline V gene encodes CDR1 DFQATT and CDR2 SNEGSKA (reference sequence). With V trimmed by 2 bases and J by 2 bases, 11 bases remained unmatched. Here the CDR3 DNA reads TGCAGTGCTAGACTAGCGGGAGGTCGCAGGAAGACCTACAATGAGCAGTTCTTC. It yields the protein CSARLAGGRRKTYNEQFF.

The gene calls are TRBV7-3 and TRBJ2-5; 9 bases are a match to TRBD2. Germline CDR1 and CDR2: SGHTA and FQGTGA. This CDR3 region has 14 residues. J was trimmed by 5 bases and V by 5 bases; bases with no gene match: 6. The CDR3 sequence is CASSRSGRGETQYF. In DNA form, the CDR3 reads TGTGCCAGCAGCCGTAGCGGGAGAGGGGAGACCCAGTACTTC.

On this clonotype itself: The junction does not match germline at one end; this may be a read error. The chain employs TRBV5-1 and TRBJ1-5, with 7 bases aligning to TRBD1. The CDR3 is 15 amino acids. Germline V gene sequence: CDR1 SGHRS, CDR2 YFSETQ. The CDR3 DNA reads as TGCGCCAGCAGCCCCGGGACAGCGTTGGGGCAGCTCCAGCATTTT. Protein sequence: CASSPGTALGQLQHF.

This chain connects TRBV10-3 to TRBJ1-6; D not resolved. The V end lost 4 bases, the J end lost 7 bases, and 14 bases lay between the germline ends. Germline V gene data show CDR1 as ENHRY and CDR2 as SYGVKD. This CDR3 contains 15 residues. The CDR3 DNA is TGTGCCATCAGTGCCGGAGTATCGAAAAATTCACCCCTCCACTTT. It is translated as CAISAGVSKNSPLHF.

The chain links TRBV7-8 to TRBJ2-1; 10 bases are a match to TRBD1. CDR3 length: 17 amino acids. Trimming at V came to 5 bases and at J to 0 bases, leaving 7 bases not matched to a gene. Germline CDR1 and CDR2: SGHVS and FQNEAQ. As DNA, the CDR3 is TGTGCCAGCAGCCACCGGGACAGGGGAAGCTCCTACAATGAGCAGTTCTTC. Translation gives CASSHRDRGSSYNEQFF.

V and J are TRBV7-2 and TRBJ2-7; D possibly uses TRBD1 or TRBD2 (5 bases each). V lost 5 bases and J lost 5, with 13 bases in between. CDR3 length: 13 residues. The V gene's germline CDR1 is SGHTA and CDR2 FQGNSA. This CDR3 reads CASSPGTVDEQYF. The CDR3 nucleotides are TGTGCCAGCAGCCCCGGGACGGTAGACGAGCAGTACTTC.

This clonotype was detected a few times. This chain connects TRBV5-1 to TRBJ2-7; 9 positions match TRBD1. Germline V CDR1 and CDR2: SGHRS, YFSETQ. The CDR3 is made up of 16 amino acids. With 4 bases clipped from V and 3 bases from J, the junction kept 11 bases outside the gene matches. The CDR3 is CASSVNAGTGIYEQYF. In nucleotides, the CDR3 is TGCGCCAGCAGCGTGAACGCCGGGACAGGGATCTACGAGCAGTACTTC. Combining the CDR3 with reference TRBV5-1 and TRBJ2-7 gives the whole variable domain KAGVTQTPRYLIKTRGQQVTLSCSPISGHRSVSWYQQTPGQGLQFLFEYFSETQRNKGNFPGRFSGRQFSNSRSEMNVSTLELGDSALYLCASSVNAGTGIYEQYFGPGTRLTVT.

This clonotype is deemed medium-sized. The chain has TRBV19 and TRBJ2-5, with TRBD2 identical over 12 bases. The V segment lost 4 bases and the J segment 2 bases; nucleotides outside the gene matches: 2. Germline CDR1 reads LNHDA; CDR2 reads SQIVND (reference sequence). This CDR3 has 15 amino acids. The CDR3 DNA reads as TGTGCCAGTAGTACGACTAGCGGGAGTCAAGAGACCCAGTACTTC. Its translation: CASSTTSGSQETQYF.

This clonotype has more than one count but fewer than ten. V gene TRBV6-5 combines with J gene TRBJ1-1; D ambiguous. CDR3 size: 14 residues. The germline V gene encodes CDR1 MNHEY and CDR2 SVGAGI. With 6 bases removed from V and 1 base from J, the gap between germline ends came to 12 bases. CDR3 protein: CASSSPRRNTEAFF. DNA of the CDR3: TGTGCCAGCAGCTCCCCCCGGAGGAACACTGAAGCTTTCTTT.

The chain has TRBV5-5 and TRBJ2-1; no clear D. CDR1 and CDR2 (germline): SGHKS, YYEKEE (reference sequence). The CDR3 is made up of 16 amino acids. V dropped 0 bases and J dropped 1 base, with 11 bases sitting between them. The CDR3 DNA sequence: TGTGCCAGCAGCTTGGGGGTGGCTGTTTCCTACAATGAGCAGTTCTTC. Residues: CASSLGVAVSYNEQFF.

This clonotype was counted at least ten times. The chain links TRBV10-3 to TRBJ2-3; the match to TRBD2 covers 13 bases. Per germline, CDR1 ENHRY and CDR2 SYGVKD. The CDR3 has 15 residues. V lost 8 bases and J lost 4; bases outside the gene matches: 6. CDR3 loop: CAIGTSGMRPDTQYF. The DNA for the CDR3 is TGTGCCATCGGGACTAGCGGGATGAGGCCAGATACGCAGTATTTT.

V usage is TRBV5-1 and J usage is TRBJ2-3; the match to TRBD2 covers 9 bases. Germline CDR1 SGHRS, CDR2 YFSETQ. The trim removed 5 bases at V and 3 bases at J, leaving 1 base unmatched. The CDR3 length is 13 residues. Written as DNA, the CDR3 is TGCGCCAGCAGGACTAGCGGTACAGATACGCAGTATTTT. It translates to CASRTSGTDTQYF.

The rearrangement links TRBV19 to TRBJ1-2; D gene unclear. The CDR3 is made up of 13 amino acids. The V and J ends lost 3 bases and 7 bases respectively, with 12 bases between them. Germline V gene data show CDR1 as LNHDA and CDR2 as SQIVND (reference sequence). Here the CDR3 reads CASSMGASTGYTF. For the CDR3, the DNA is TGTGCCAGTAGTATGGGTGCTTCGACTGGCTACACCTTC.

V is TRBV20-1 and J is TRBJ2-1; the match to TRBD2 covers 14 bases. CDR3 length: 17 amino acids. Germline V gives CDR1 DFQATT, CDR2 SNEGSKA (reference sequence). The V segment lost 0 bases and the J segment 6 bases; nucleotides outside the gene matches: 7. CDR3 sequence: CSARDRSGLAGVNEQFF. The CDR3 DNA is TGCAGTGCTAGAGACCGATCGGGACTAGCGGGAGTCAATGAGCAGTTCTTC.

This clonotype was seen a few times. The chain has TRBV10-3 and TRBJ2-4, with D perhaps matching TRBD1 or TRBD2 (5 bases each). V was pared by 0 bases and J by 7 bases, with 13 bases between. Germline values: CDR1 ENHRY, CDR2 SYGVKD. The CDR3 sequence is 15 residues long. The CDR3 DNA reads TGTGCCATCAGTGAGTCGGGGGACGGGGCCAACATTCAGTACTTC. As protein: CAISESGDGANIQYF.

This clonotype has a handful of counts. The J gene is TRBJ2-1, the V gene TRBV21-1. TRBV21-1 is deemed a pseudogene. CDR3 size: 13 residues. The CDR3 sequence is CASAGVSYNEQFF. The DNA of the CDR3 is TGTGCCAGCGCCGGCGTTTCCTACAATGAGCAGTTCTTC.